Below, 32 T cell receptor beta chains from the same sample are listed, as sequenced in a study of blood T cell repertoires in COVID-19. TCRdb's copy holds only in-frame clones and misses some; the assay was immunoSEQ multiplex PCR. The sample has tens of thousands of clones; roughly 84% are singletons. Sequencing used peripheral blood. The receptors here all came from a man older than 75 with acute or convalescent COVID-19.

The rearrangement links TRBV3-1 (or the pseudogene TRBV3-2) to TRBJ2-1, with 8 bases matching TRBD2. Germline V CDR1 and CDR2: LGHDT, YNNKEL (reference sequence). The CDR3 totals 13 residues. With V trimmed by 1 base and J by 15 bases, 8 bases remained unmatched. DNA of the CDR3: TGTGCCAGCAGCCAAGGAGGCAGCGGGGGTTGGTTCTTC. It codes for CASSQGGSGGWFF.

The chain carries TRBV29-1 and TRBJ2-5, with D possibly matching TRBD2 (5 bases). V was pared by 4 bases and J by 5 bases, with 14 bases between. CDR1 and CDR2 (germline): SQVTM, ANQGSEA. The CDR3 covers 13 residues. CDR3 nucleotide sequence: TGCAGCGTTGGGGTCTCGGGGTCGGAGACCCAGTACTTC. Its translation: CSVGVSGSETQYF.

This chain links TRBV5-1 with TRBJ1-2; TRBD1 is a possible D gene (6 bases). CDR1 is SGHRS and CDR2 is YFSETQ in the germline V gene. Trimming took 1 base from V and 4 from J, leaving 14 bases between them. The CDR3 extends over 15 amino acids. CDR3 DNA sequence: TGCGCCAGCAGCTTGACAGGGATGGATGGCTATGGCTACACCTTC. This gives the protein CASSLTGMDGYGYTF.

The rearrangement links TRBV5-5 to TRBJ1-1; D unresolved. Germline V gene data show CDR1 as SGHKS and CDR2 as YYEKEE (reference sequence). Trimming left V 2 bases short and J 1 base short, with 12 bases between. The CDR3 is made up of 15 amino acids. In nucleotides, the CDR3 is TGTGCCAGCAGCTTCAGACATAGTTCGAACACTGAAGCTTTCTTT. Translation gives CASSFRHSSNTEAFF.

The chain joins TRBV7-2 to TRBJ2-1; the match to TRBD2 covers 8 bases. With V trimmed by 0 bases and J by 3 bases, 7 bases remained unmatched. Germline V gene sequence: CDR1 SGHTA, CDR2 FQGNSA. The CDR3 has 17 residues. The CDR3 DNA is TGTGCCAGCAGCTTAGCTGGAAGCGGGAGTAGCTACAATGAGCAGTTCTTC. This encodes CASSLAGSGSSYNEQFF.

This clone was observed a few times. The chain carries TRBV24-1 and TRBJ2-7, with 12 bases that match TRBD1. V dropped 4 bases and J dropped 4; count of bases not matched to a gene: 7. The CDR3 consists of 16 residues. The germline V gene encodes CDR1 KGHDR and CDR2 SFDVKD. The CDR3 is CATSESTGQGAYEQYF. DNA of the CDR3: TGTGCCACCAGTGAATCCACGGGACAGGGGGCGTACGAGCAGTACTTC.

This clone was seen only once. The chain carries TRBV6-2 or TRBV6-3 and TRBJ1-4, with TRBD1 matching 7 bases. J lost 11 bases, V lost 2 bases, and 5 bases had no gene match. The CDR3 is 13 amino acids. Germline V gene data show CDR1 as MNHEY and CDR2 as SVGEGT. This CDR3 is CASSYQGEAKLFF. The CDR3 DNA reads as TGTGCCAGCAGTTACCAGGGGGAAGCGAAACTGTTTTTT.

V and J are TRBV5-1 and TRBJ1-2; weak D call: TRBD1 (5 bases). CDR1 and CDR2 from the germline V gene are SGHRS and YFSETQ. Trimming took off 6 bases at V and 9 bases at J, with 15 bases between the two ends. The CDR3 is 12 amino acids. Written as DNA, the CDR3 is TGCGCCAGCACCGTGCCAGGGCAGCGCTACACCTTC. As protein: CASTVPGQRYTF.

The chain carries TRBV7-3 and TRBJ2-5, with a weak D call TRBD2 (5 bases). Trimming took off 0 bases at V and 1 base at J, with 6 bases between the two ends. This CDR3 contains 14 residues. CDR1 and CDR2 from the germline V gene are SGHTA and FQGTGA. CDR3 residues: CASSLTAGQETQYF. The CDR3 region has the DNA TGTGCCAGCAGCTTAACCGCGGGCCAAGAGACCCAGTACTTC.

The chain joins TRBV7-9 to TRBJ2-1; TRBD2 aligns across 9 bases. Germline V lookup: CDR1 SEHNR, CDR2 FQNEAQ (reference sequence). The V and J ends lost 2 bases and 4 bases, in that order; junction bases with no gene match: 6. This CDR3 has 16 residues. This CDR3 reads CASSLQLAGPYNEQFF. Here the CDR3 DNA reads TGTGCCAGCAGCTTACAACTAGCGGGCCCATACAATGAGCAGTTCTTC.

This clone is a singleton in its sample. This chain links TRBV28 with TRBJ1-2; 11 bases match TRBD1. The CDR3 contains 13 residues. The germline CDR1 and CDR2 sequences are MDHEN and SYDVKM. Unmatched junction bases numbered 3, after V lost 4 bases and J lost 8 bases. The CDR3 spells CASSSGQGEGYTF. The DNA of the CDR3 is TGTGCCAGCAGTTCGGGACAGGGGGAGGGCTACACCTTC.

The rearrangement joins TRBV11-3 to TRBJ2-2; 12 bases map to TRBD1. V shed 3 bases, J shed 7 bases, and the junction held 9 bases outside the gene matches. Germline-derived CDR1 and CDR2 are SGHNT and YENEEA. The CDR3 is 17 residues long. The CDR3: CASSFSGQGAKGGELFF. The CDR3 DNA reads as TGTGCCAGCAGCTTTTCGGGACAGGGGGCTAAAGGCGGGGAGCTGTTTTTT.

The CDR3 region has the DNA TGTGCCAGCAGCGTAGCCCCGGCAGATACGCAGTATTTT. It translates to CASSVAPADTQYF. V is TRBV9 and J is TRBJ2-3; D uncertain. The CDR3 totals 13 residues. Germline CDR1 SGDLS, CDR2 YYNGEE. The V end was cut by 0 bases, the J end by 4 bases, with 6 bases between.

The chain has TRBV3-1 (or the pseudogene TRBV3-2) and TRBJ1-5; no clear D gene. The CDR3 loop spans 15 amino acids. Looked up from germline, CDR1 is LGHDT and CDR2 is YNNKEL (reference sequence). Between the trimmed V and J ends, which lost 2 bases and 2 bases, there was a span of 10 bases. CDR3 residues: CASSQMSTGNQPQHF. The CDR3 DNA reads as TGTGCCAGCAGCCAAATGAGCACTGGCAATCAGCCCCAGCATTTT.

The rearrangement joins TRBV24-1 to TRBJ1-2; 7 bases line up with TRBD1. Germline values: CDR1 KGHDR, CDR2 SFDVKD. Trimming took 4 bases from V and 4 from J; bases not matched to a gene: 5. CDR3 length: 14 amino acids. The CDR3 is CATSESGTVYGYTF. For the CDR3, the DNA is TGTGCCACCAGTGAGTCTGGGACAGTCTATGGCTACACCTTC.

The chain joins TRBV28 to TRBJ2-1, with 16 bases matching TRBD2. J lost 10 bases, V lost 5 bases, and 8 bases had no gene match. The CDR3 is 16 residues long. The germline gives CDR1 MDHEN, CDR2 SYDVKM. The DNA for the CDR3 is TGTGCCAGCAGTCTGGGACTAGCGGGGGGGCTAGAAGAGCAGTTCTTC. It translates to CASSLGLAGGLEEQFF.

The V and J genes are TRBV12-5 and TRBJ2-6, with 8 bases matching TRBD1. CDR1 is LGHNT and CDR2 is FRNRAP in the germline V gene. With V trimmed by 0 bases and J by 4 bases, 8 bases remained unmatched. The CDR3 has 18 amino acids. CDR3: CASGLVLGTGAGANVLTF. The CDR3 bases are TGTGCTAGTGGTTTGGTACTTGGGACAGGAGCAGGGGCCAACGTCCTGACTTTC.

The chain recombines TRBV19 with TRBJ2-5, with TRBD2 matching over 7 bases. CDR1 is LNHDA, CDR2 SQIVND, per germline (reference sequence). Trimming took 5 bases from V and 7 from J; bases not matched to a gene: 10. The CDR3 length is 14 residues. CDR3: CASSLSGTTGTQYF. The CDR3 nucleotides are TGTGCCAGTAGTTTATCGGGGACTACAGGGACCCAGTACTTC.

The CDR3 DNA sequence: TGCGCCAGCAGCCTTGTTTCTCCGAGCTCCTACAATGAGCAGTTCTTC. Protein sequence: CASSLVSPSSYNEQFF. The V call is TRBV5-1, the J call TRBJ2-1; D unresolved. V was shortened by 4 bases and J by 0 bases, with 14 bases between the two germline ends. CDR3 length: 16 residues. Germline lookup yields CDR1 SGHRS and CDR2 YFSETQ.

In this sample, this clone turned up once. CDR3 amino acids: CASSHGQGAAPLHF. The CDR3 DNA is TGTGCCAGCAGCCACGGCCAGGGGGCAGCACCCCTCCACTTT. This sequence joins TRBV6-2 or TRBV6-3 and TRBJ1-6, with 8 bases lining up with TRBD1. The CDR3 extends over 14 amino acids. Trimming cost V 6 bases and J 11 bases; bases outside gene matches: 9. From germline, CDR1 is MNHEY and CDR2 SVGEGT.

The table lists this clone with a count of one. The chain links TRBV7-9 to TRBJ1-3, with D tentatively TRBD1 (5 bases). This CDR3 spans 12 amino acids. Trimming shortened V by 5 bases and J by 9 bases, and 11 bases separated the two germline ends. Germline CDR1 is SEHNR and CDR2 is FQNEAQ (reference sequence). Here the CDR3 DNA reads TGTGCCAGCAGCCCTGGCGGGGGCACCATATATTTT. Its translation is CASSPGGGTIYF.

The V gene is TRBV19, the J gene TRBJ1-3; D might be TRBD1 (5 bases). The V end lost 6 bases, the J end lost 6 bases, and 18 bases lay between the germline ends. The CDR3 consists of 15 residues. Looked up from germline, CDR1 is LNHDA and CDR2 is SQIVND (reference sequence). The chain's CDR3 is CASSTPGLTSNTIYF. The CDR3 nucleotides are TGTGCCAGTAGCACCCCGGGACTAACGTCAAACACCATATATTTT.

This chain links TRBV28 with TRBJ2-7, with 7 bases matching TRBD2. V lost 5 bases to trimming and J lost 3 bases; unmatched junction nucleotides: 7. CDR3 length: 14 amino acids. CDR1 and CDR2 (germline): MDHEN, SYDVKM. The CDR3 sequence: CASSGGVGIYEQYF. The DNA for the CDR3 is TGTGCCAGCAGTGGGGGGGTGGGAATCTACGAGCAGTACTTC.

CDR3 sequence (DNA): TGTGCCAGCAGCCCACTGGCACAGGGAAATTCACCCCTCCACTTT. Amino acid sequence: CASSPLAQGNSPLHF. This chain uses TRBV7-9 with TRBJ1-6; perhaps TRBD1 as D (6 bases). V dropped 5 bases and J dropped 7 bases, with 15 bases sitting between them. The CDR3 consists of 15 residues. The germline V gene encodes CDR1 SEHNR and CDR2 FQNEAQ (reference sequence).

The rearrangement links TRBV19 to TRBJ2-3; perhaps TRBD2 as D (5 bases). The CDR3 consists of 14 residues. The germline CDR1 and CDR2 sequences are LNHDA and SQIVND (reference sequence). V lost 5 bases and J lost 0, with 9 bases in between. CDR3 region: CASSAGVSTDTQYF. As DNA, the CDR3 is TGTGCCAGTAGTGCCGGGGTTAGCACAGATACGCAGTATTTT.

J is TRBJ1-1 and V is TRBV7-8, with unresolved D. This CDR3 has 14 amino acids. Per germline, CDR1 SGHVS and CDR2 FQNEAQ. Trimming removed 0 bases from V and 1 base from J, with 6 bases in between. The CDR3 protein is CASSLALPNTEAFF. CDR3 sequence (DNA): TGTGCCAGCAGCTTAGCCCTCCCGAACACTGAAGCTTTCTTT. The whole variable domain, filled in from reference TRBV7-8 and TRBJ1-1, reads GAGVSQSPRYKVAKRGQDVALRCDPISGHVSLFWYQQALGQGPEFLTYFQNEAQLDKSGLPSDRFFAERPEGSVSTLKIQRTQQEDSAVYLCASSLALPNTEAFFGQGTRLTVV.

This clone showed up just once. The chain links TRBV24-1 to TRBJ2-5, with 14 positions matching TRBD2. V gave up 2 bases and J gave up 1 base; unmatched junction bases: 2. Germline-derived CDR1 and CDR2 are KGHDR and SFDVKD. The CDR3 totals 17 residues. The CDR3 DNA reads as TGTGCCACCAGTGATTCGGGACTAGCGGGAGCCCAAGAGACCCAGTACTTC. This sequence encodes CATSDSGLAGAQETQYF.

The rearrangement uses TRBV18 and TRBJ1-2, with TRBD1 matching 7 bases. Germline CDR1 and CDR2: KGHSH and LQKENI. Trimming at V came to 5 bases and at J to 8 bases, leaving 8 bases not matched to a gene. The CDR3 covers 13 residues. DNA for the CDR3: TGTGCCAGCTCAACCGGACAGGAAGGAGGCTACACCTTC. Protein sequence: CASSTGQEGGYTF.

This clone was recorded only once. This chain connects TRBV3-1 (or the pseudogene TRBV3-2) to TRBJ2-3, with D perhaps matching TRBD1 (5 bases). V dropped 3 bases and J dropped 1 base, with 11 bases sitting between them. The CDR3 length is 15 residues. From germline, CDR1 is LGHDT and CDR2 YNNKEL (reference sequence). CDR3 protein: CASSQGRVGTDTQYF. The CDR3 nucleotides read TGTGCCAGCAGCCAGGGGCGCGTGGGCACAGATACGCAGTATTTT.

V is TRBV2 and J is TRBJ1-2; no clear D. Per germline, CDR1 SNHLY and CDR2 FYNNEI. Trimming shortened V by 2 bases and J by 4 bases, and 11 bases separated the two germline ends. The CDR3 sequence is 14 residues long. The CDR3 nucleotides read TGTGCCAGCAGTGAAAGGAACAGTATCTATGGCTACACCTTC. This encodes CASSERNSIYGYTF.

The chain carries TRBV5-4 and TRBJ2-2; 14 nucleotides match TRBD2. V dropped 4 bases and J dropped 4; count of bases not matched to a gene: 6. The germline V gene encodes CDR1 SGHNT and CDR2 YYREEE (reference sequence). This CDR3 has 17 amino acids. The DNA of the CDR3 is TGTGCCAGCAGCCAGGGACTAGCGGGAGCTAGCACCGGGGAGCTGTTTTTT. Protein product: CASSQGLAGASTGELFF. Combining the CDR3 with reference TRBV5-4 and TRBJ2-2 gives the whole variable domain ETGVTQSPTHLIKTRGQQVTLRCSSQSGHNTVSWYQQALGQGPQFIFQYYREEENGRGNFPPRFSGLQFPNYSSELNVNALELDDSALYLCASSQGLAGASTGELFFGEGSRLTVL.

CDR3: CASNRGQVDTEAFF. The CDR3 DNA reads TGTGCCAGTAATAGGGGACAGGTGGACACTGAAGCTTTCTTT. The chain recombines TRBV19 with TRBJ1-1, with 8 bases matching TRBD1. This CDR3 is 14 amino acids long. After removal of 7 bases from V and 3 bases from J, the junction contained 7 bases not matched to a gene. Germline CDR1 reads LNHDA; CDR2 reads SQIVND (reference sequence).